Shown below are 12 T cell receptor beta chains from a single sample sequenced in a study of beta chain features in type 1 diabetes. Points from the study as a whole: A moderate, significant TCRB CDR3 shortening appeared in type 1 diabetes across four CD4+ subsets.

These receptors are not linked to any known antigen. All of the isolated RNA was reverse transcribed, so expressed TCRB transcripts were sequenced. Repertoires were generated with immunoSEQ multiplex PCR, while TCRdb's copy carries only in-frame clones and drops some. Of about 300,000 clones listed, roughly 13% are singletons. The sample comprised naive CD4+ T cells from blood. The receptors were sampled from a woman younger than 35 with type 1 diabetes.

The chain couples TRBV19 to TRBJ1-2; 10 positions match TRBD1. V trimming: 3 bases; J trimming: 10 bases; junction bases outside the gene matches: 5. This CDR3 is built from 13 residues. CDR1 is LNHDA and CDR2 is SQIVND in the germline V gene (reference sequence). CDR3 in amino acids: CASSMLDRGPYTF. CDR3 DNA sequence: TGTGCCAGTAGTATGCTAGACAGGGGGCCCTACACCTTC.

The chain recombines TRBV11-2 with TRBJ2-3, with D perhaps matching TRBD2 (5 bases). The germline V gene has CDR1 SGHAT and CDR2 FQNNGV. This CDR3 spans 15 amino acids. Trimming took 5 bases from V and 0 from J, leaving 12 bases between them. In DNA form, the CDR3 reads TGTGCCAGCAGCCCCTTCCGGGGTAGCACAGATACGCAGTATTTT. As protein: CASSPFRGSTDTQYF. The whole variable domain, remainder taken from reference TRBV11-2 and TRBJ2-3, is EAGVAQSPRYKIIEKRQSVAFWCNPISGHATLYWYQQILGQGPKLLIQFQNNGVVDDSQLPKDRFSAERLKGVDSTLKIQPAKLEDSAVYLCASSPFRGSTDTQYFGPGTRLTVL.

The chain carries TRBV6-5 and TRBJ2-5; D not resolved. Germline V gene sequence: CDR1 MNHEY, CDR2 SVGAGI. This CDR3 has 11 residues. V shed 5 bases and J shed 4 bases, with 5 bases lying between them. The CDR3 protein is CASSVAETQYF. The CDR3 DNA follows: TGTGCCAGCAGTGTGGCAGAGACCCAGTACTTC.

This clone was recorded a few times. The chain's CDR3 is CASSGQGGVNYGYTF. CDR3 DNA: TGTGCCAGCAGTGGACAGGGCGGAGTTAACTATGGCTACACCTTC. The J gene is TRBJ1-2, the V gene TRBV6-1, with TRBD1 identical over 7 bases. Germline V gene data show CDR1 as MNHNS and CDR2 as SASEGT. V was clipped by 4 bases and J by 1 base; unmatched bases: 6. This CDR3 is built from 15 residues.

The chain has TRBV7-2 and TRBJ2-2; 9 nucleotides match TRBD1. Per the germline V gene, CDR1 is SGHTA and CDR2 is FQGNSA. V gave up 10 bases and J gave up 5 bases; unmatched junction bases: 5. CDR3 length: 13 amino acids. The CDR3 loop reads CATHRGRTGELFF. DNA for the CDR3: TGTGCCACCCACAGGGGGCGGACCGGGGAGCTGTTTTTT.

This sequence joins TRBV9 and TRBJ1-2; TRBD1 aligns across 8 bases. The CDR3 is 14 amino acids. CDR1 and CDR2 (germline): SGDLS, YYNGEE. V shed 0 bases, J shed 2 bases, and the junction held 0 bases outside the gene matches. The CDR3 sequence is CASSVAGGNYGYTF. CDR3 DNA sequence: TGTGCCAGCAGCGTAGCAGGGGGCAACTATGGCTACACCTTC.

The table lists this clone with a few counts. The chain has TRBV18 and TRBJ2-3; a possible D gene is TRBD2 (5 bases). The germline V and J ends were trimmed by 1 base and 0 bases, with 8 bases remaining between them. The germline CDR1 and CDR2 sequences are KGHSH and LQKENI. This CDR3 comprises 15 residues. The CDR3 spells CASSPRRTSTDTQYF. Here the CDR3 DNA reads TGTGCCAGCTCACCACGGAGGACTAGCACAGATACGCAGTATTTT.

This clone occurred once. At the DNA level, this CDR3 is encoded by other sequences in the same sample as well. This CDR3 is CASSPDRGNQPQHF. The DNA of the CDR3 is TGTGCCAGCAGTCCGGACAGGGGAAATCAGCCCCAGCATTTT. V is TRBV6-5 and J is TRBJ1-5; 9 positions match TRBD1. This CDR3 spans 14 amino acids. From germline, CDR1 is MNHEY and CDR2 SVGAGI. V lost 5 bases to trimming and J lost 4 bases; unmatched junction nucleotides: 3.

The chain recombines TRBV29-1 with TRBJ2-1; 12 nucleotides match TRBD1. The CDR3 runs 15 residues. V was clipped by 7 bases and J by 6 bases; unmatched bases: 10. The germline V gene has CDR1 SQVTM and CDR2 ANQGSEA. The CDR3 coding sequence is TGCAGCGCTGGGACAGGGGGCGTCCAGAGCAATGAGCAGTTCTTC. Translation gives CSAGTGGVQSNEQFF.

The V and J genes are TRBV30 and TRBJ1-2; 10 bases align to TRBD1. In germline, CDR1 is GTSNPN, CDR2 SVGIG (reference sequence). V lost 3 bases, J lost 6 bases, and 4 bases stayed unmatched. This CDR3 comprises 13 residues. The CDR3 here is CAWSRQGANGYTF. As DNA, the CDR3 is TGTGCCTGGAGCCGACAGGGGGCGAATGGCTACACCTTC.

The rearrangement uses TRBV19 and TRBJ2-1; 11 nucleotides align to TRBD2. V trimming: 5 bases; J trimming: 5 bases; junction bases outside the gene matches: 5. The CDR3 has 15 residues. Looked up from germline, CDR1 is LNHDA and CDR2 is SQIVND (reference sequence). CDR3: CASSPTSGGDNEQFF. The CDR3 bases are TGTGCCAGTAGTCCCACTAGCGGGGGAGACAATGAGCAGTTCTTC.

The chain uses TRBV27 and TRBJ2-7; 7 nucleotides agree with TRBD1. The germline V gene has CDR1 MNHEY and CDR2 SMNVEV (reference sequence). V was pared by 4 bases and J by 3 bases, with 3 bases of the junction left unmatched. This CDR3 comprises 13 residues. Here the CDR3 reads CASSSRDSYEQYV. CDR3 coding DNA: TGTGCCAGCAGTTCACGGGACAGCTACGAGCAGTACGTC.